Described below is a single T cell receptor (beta chain) sequence and its context. Its antigen is as yet unknown. J lost 2 bases, V lost 3 bases, and 5 bases had no gene match. Germline V gene sequence: CDR1 GTSNPN, CDR2 SVGIG (reference sequence). CDR3 length equals 15 residues. This sample was taken from a study of cytomegalovirus exposure and HLA in healthy donors. Whole-study context: Earlier results showed 120 million or so unique TCR beta sequences derived from approximately 170 million T cells.

At sampling all donors were nominally healthy, likely with unrecorded immune exposures. Primers for the PCR totalled 60 Vbeta and 13 Jbeta. Assay: immunoSEQ multiplex PCR; the TCRdb copy retains only in-frame clones and omits some. The sample lists 160,000 or so clones, 75% to 90% occurring once. Study outcomes and limitations: Most TCR beta V segments were productive about 90% or about 30% of the time in an earlier analysis. Despite most TCR sequences being rare, some public TCRs occurred in many donors.

The chain carries TRBV30 and TRBJ2-3, with 10 nucleotides matching TRBD2. The sequenced sample was PBMCs. The sequence came from a man aged 45 to 65 in good health and CMV-seropositive. The CDR3 here is CAWSQLAGNTDTQYF. CDR3 DNA sequence: TGTGCCTGGAGCCAACTAGCGGGAAACACAGATACGCAGTATTTT.